These 21 T cell receptor beta chains were all obtained from the same sample, sequenced in a study of Ad26.COV2.S vaccination and SARS-CoV-2 variants. Treatment given: roughly 19 received Ad26.COV2.S at low or high dose, single or two shots; about five received placebo; per-sample allocation not given. Sampling was performed 63 days after the first vaccine or placebo injection. Profiled with immunoSEQ multiplex PCR; TCRdb holds only in-frame clones, not every one. This repertoire shows some 520,000 clones, around 88% found once; its top ten account for roughly 12%. The sample was peripheral blood, taken in a trial of Ad26.COV2.S vaccine versus placebo. The receptors originated from a person aged 18-65 years who received the Ad26.COV2.S COVID-19 vaccine or a placebo.

In this sample, this clone turned up once. V gene TRBV6-1 combines with J gene TRBJ2-1; 8 bases match TRBD2. Germline assignment: CDR1 MNHNS and CDR2 SASEGT. V lost 4 bases to trimming and J lost 2 bases; unmatched junction nucleotides: 7. This CDR3 has 16 amino acids. The CDR3 bases are TGTGCCAGCAGTGCGCTAAGCGGGAGTACCTACAATGAGCAGTTCTTC. Its protein is CASSALSGSTYNEQFF.

The CDR3 DNA reads as TGCAGCGTGGGACTGACAGGGGCCGATGAAGCTTTCTTT. Protein: CSVGLTGADEAFF. The genes are TRBV29-1 and TRBJ1-1; TRBD1 matches at 8 bases. The trim removed 6 bases at V and 7 bases at J, leaving 10 bases unmatched. The CDR3 is made up of 13 amino acids. CDR1 is SQVTM and CDR2 is ANQGSEA in the germline V gene.

This chain links TRBV7-9 with TRBJ2-2, with 9 bases identical to TRBD1. The CDR3 runs to 15 residues. The germline CDR1 and CDR2 sequences are SEHNR and FQNEAQ (reference sequence). Trimming removed 3 bases from V and 4 bases from J; junction bases left unmatched: 3. CDR3 region: CASSLGQGPTGELFF. The CDR3 DNA reads as TGTGCCAGCAGCTTGGGACAGGGTCCCACCGGGGAGCTGTTTTTT.

Here the CDR3 DNA reads TGTGCCAGCAGCTTGGGACCCCGATCGGGTGTGGGAGAGACCCAGTACTTC. It yields the protein CASSLGPRSGVGETQYF. The rearrangement links TRBV5-4 to TRBJ2-5, with unresolved D. Germline-derived CDR1 and CDR2 are SGHNT and YYREEE (reference sequence). The length of the CDR3 is 17 residues. Between the trimmed V and J ends, which lost 0 bases and 4 bases, there was a span of 19 bases.

The chain uses TRBV20-1 and TRBJ2-5; maybe TRBD2 (5 bases). Trimming left V 3 bases short and J 2 bases short, with 10 bases between. CDR1 and CDR2 from the germline V gene are DFQATT and SNEGSKA (reference sequence). The CDR3 consists of 13 residues. The CDR3 loop reads CSASERAQETQYF. Written as DNA, the CDR3 is TGCAGTGCTAGTGAGAGGGCGCAAGAGACCCAGTACTTC.

The rearrangement uses TRBV28 and TRBJ2-5; 7 bases are shared with TRBD1. This CDR3 comprises 16 residues. The germline gives CDR1 MDHEN, CDR2 SYDVKM. The ends lost 5 bases at V and 1 base at J; junction bases unmatched: 10. CDR3 nucleotide sequence: TGTGCCAGCAGTCCTAGTAGGGGGACAGCCCAAGAGACCCAGTACTTC. Its translation: CASSPSRGTAQETQYF.

This chain links TRBV19 with TRBJ2-1; 16 bases align to TRBD2. J lost 8 bases, V lost 8 bases, and 12 bases had no gene match. The V gene's germline CDR1 is LNHDA and CDR2 SQIVND (reference sequence). The CDR3 contains 17 residues. The CDR3 here is CASSDPGTSGRAHEQFF. As DNA, the CDR3 is TGTGCCAGTTCTGACCCCGGGACTAGCGGGAGGGCCCATGAGCAGTTCTTC. The full variable domain, with the rest looked up from reference TRBV19 and TRBJ2-1, is DGGITQSPKYLFRKEGQNVTLSCEQNLNHDAMYWYRQDPGQGLRLIYYSQIVNDFQKGDIAEGYSVSREKKESFPLTVTSAQKNPTAFYLCASSDPGTSGRAHEQFFGPGTRLTVL.

This sequence joins TRBV28 and TRBJ1-2; possibly TRBD1 for D (6 bases). The CDR3 has 16 amino acids. From germline, CDR1 is MDHEN and CDR2 SYDVKM. The ends were cut back, 11 bases at V and 4 bases at J, with 26 bases in the middle. The chain's CDR3 is CASRPGGGGTSYGYTF. As DNA, the CDR3 is TGTGCCTCTCGCCCTGGAGGGGGGGGAACCTCCTATGGCTACACCTTC.

The gene calls are TRBV19 and TRBJ2-7; 13 bases match TRBD2. Germline lookup yields CDR1 LNHDA and CDR2 SQIVND (reference sequence). J gave up 2 bases and V 3 bases, and 1 base lay outside the gene matches. CDR3 size: 15 residues. CDR3 loop: CASSMGTSGTYEQYF. CDR3 bases: TGTGCCAGTAGTATGGGGACTAGCGGGACCTACGAGCAGTACTTC.

V and J are TRBV3-1 (or the pseudogene TRBV3-2) and TRBJ2-2; D may be TRBD2 (6 bases). Trimming removed 3 bases from V and 5 bases from J, with 10 bases in between. There are 14 residues in the CDR3. Looked up from germline, CDR1 is LGHDT and CDR2 is YNNKEL (reference sequence). DNA for the CDR3: TGTGCCAGCAGCCAGACTAGTTTTACCGGGGAGCTGTTTTTT. It yields the protein CASSQTSFTGELFF.

The rearrangement links TRBV19 to TRBJ1-3, with a tentative D call TRBD1 (6 bases). This CDR3 is 17 amino acids long. Germline V gene data show CDR1 as LNHDA and CDR2 as SQIVND (reference sequence). Trimming took off 5 bases at V and 3 bases at J, with 20 bases between the two ends. The CDR3 nucleotides are TGTGCCAGTAGTGGTCCCGCCAGGGGAAGGAGTGGAAACACCATATATTTT. This gives the protein CASSGPARGRSGNTIYF.

This chain uses TRBV28 with TRBJ1-2; 8 nucleotides align to TRBD1. The V segment lost 6 bases and the J segment 4 bases; nucleotides outside the gene matches: 10. The germline V gene has CDR1 MDHEN and CDR2 SYDVKM. This CDR3 region has 15 residues. This CDR3 reads CASSRPGQGLYGYTF. The CDR3 bases are TGTGCCAGCAGCCGCCCCGGACAGGGCCTCTATGGCTACACCTTC.

This clone was seen a single time. Other DNA sequences of this sample code for an identical CDR3. The rearrangement uses TRBV9 and TRBJ1-4, with unresolved D. Trimming removed 0 bases from V and 5 bases from J, with 11 bases in between. CDR1 is SGDLS, CDR2 YYNGEE, per germline. CDR3 size: 15 residues. CDR3: CASSVGLQPNEKLFF. Here the CDR3 DNA reads TGTGCCAGCAGCGTAGGTCTCCAGCCCAATGAAAAACTGTTTTTT.

This clone was recorded once. The V call is TRBV28, the J call TRBJ2-4; a weak D match, TRBD1 (5 bases). The CDR3 extends over 14 amino acids. Germline CDR1 is MDHEN and CDR2 is SYDVKM. The ends were cut back, 3 bases at V and 3 bases at J, with 9 bases in the middle. The CDR3 region is CASSFREGKNIQYF. CDR3 DNA: TGTGCCAGCAGTTTCAGGGAAGGCAAAAACATTCAGTACTTC.

The chain joins TRBV5-1 to TRBJ2-1; 9 bases agree with TRBD1. Germline values: CDR1 SGHRS, CDR2 YFSETQ. Losses at the gene ends were 0 bases for V and 1 base for J; bases not matched to a gene: 2. The CDR3 consists of 16 residues. CDR3 nucleotides: TGCGCCAGCAGCTTGGGAGGGACAGGGTCCTACAATGAGCAGTTCTTC. Protein: CASSLGGTGSYNEQFF.

The V gene is TRBV30, the J gene TRBJ1-1; D remains unclear. Germline CDR1 reads GTSNPN; CDR2 reads SVGIG (reference sequence). Trimming took off 0 bases at V and 1 base at J, with 15 bases between the two ends. There are 16 residues in the CDR3. CDR3 nucleotide sequence: TGTGCCTGGAGTGTACCCAGGCGGGCGACGAACACTGAAGCTTTCTTT. Protein: CAWSVPRRATNTEAFF.

This clone was seen a handful of times. The chain employs TRBV19 and TRBJ1-2; 8 nucleotides agree with TRBD1. Germline CDR1 reads LNHDA; CDR2 reads SQIVND (reference sequence). This CDR3 region has 15 residues. V was pared by 10 bases and J by 5 bases, with 15 bases of the junction left unmatched. The CDR3: CATRPPSTGGYGYTF. Written as DNA, the CDR3 is TGTGCCACACGTCCTCCGAGCACAGGGGGGTATGGCTACACCTTC. Complete variable domain (other parts from reference TRBV19 and TRBJ1-2): DGGITQSPKYLFRKEGQNVTLSCEQNLNHDAMYWYRQDPGQGLRLIYYSQIVNDFQKGDIAEGYSVSREKKESFPLTVTSAQKNPTAFYLCATRPPSTGGYGYTFGSGTRLTVV.

V gene TRBV28 combines with J gene TRBJ2-1; D is perhaps TRBD1 (5 bases). The CDR3 runs to 12 residues. The ends were cut back, 5 bases at V and 9 bases at J, with 11 bases in the middle. In germline, CDR1 is MDHEN, CDR2 SYDVKM. The CDR3 protein is CASSHRFGEQFF. CDR3 coding DNA: TGTGCCAGCAGTCACAGGTTCGGTGAGCAGTTCTTC.

J is TRBJ2-1 and V is TRBV28; 13 nucleotides agree with TRBD2. V shed 3 bases and J 5 bases; nucleotides not matched to a gene: 1. The V gene's germline CDR1 is MDHEN and CDR2 SYDVKM. The CDR3 extends over 15 amino acids. CDR3 loop: CASSLGLAGNNEQFF. CDR3 in DNA: TGTGCCAGCAGTTTGGGACTAGCGGGAAACAATGAGCAGTTCTTC.

The CDR3 loop is CASSSGTGLGEQYF. The DNA of the CDR3 is TGTGCCAGCAGTTCCGGGACAGGGCTGGGCGAGCAGTACTTC. The chain couples TRBV27 to TRBJ2-7; 9 nucleotides match TRBD1. V lost 4 bases and J lost 6; bases outside the gene matches: 7. Germline CDR1 is MNHEY and CDR2 is SMNVEV (reference sequence). This CDR3 is 14 amino acids long.

The V call is TRBV18, the J call TRBJ1-2; no definite D call. Trimming removed 1 base from V and 2 bases from J, with 8 bases in between. Germline CDR1 is KGHSH and CDR2 is LQKENI. The CDR3 is 14 residues long. CDR3 protein: CASSPRSENYGYTF. The DNA for the CDR3 is TGTGCCAGCTCACCACGGTCAGAGAACTATGGCTACACCTTC.